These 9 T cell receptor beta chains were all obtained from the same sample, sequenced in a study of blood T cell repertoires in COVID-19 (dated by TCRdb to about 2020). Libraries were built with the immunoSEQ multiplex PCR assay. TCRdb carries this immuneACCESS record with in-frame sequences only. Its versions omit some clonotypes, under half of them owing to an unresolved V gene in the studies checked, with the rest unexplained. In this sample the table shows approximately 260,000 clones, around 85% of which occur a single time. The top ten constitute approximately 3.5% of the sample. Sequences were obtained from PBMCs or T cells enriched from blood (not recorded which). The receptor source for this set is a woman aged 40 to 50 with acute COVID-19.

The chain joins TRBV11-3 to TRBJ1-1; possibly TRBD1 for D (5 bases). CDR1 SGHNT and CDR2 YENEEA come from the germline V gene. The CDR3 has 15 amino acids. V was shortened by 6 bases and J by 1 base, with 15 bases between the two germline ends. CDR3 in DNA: TGTGCCAGCAGGTACGCGGGACTTTCGAACACTGAAGCTTTCTTT. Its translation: CASRYAGLSNTEAFF.

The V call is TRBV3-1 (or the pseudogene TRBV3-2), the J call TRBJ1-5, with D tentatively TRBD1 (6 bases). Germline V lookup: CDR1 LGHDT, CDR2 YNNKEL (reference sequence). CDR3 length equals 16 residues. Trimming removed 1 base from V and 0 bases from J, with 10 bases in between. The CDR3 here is CASSQGQVYSNQPQHF. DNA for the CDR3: TGTGCCAGCAGCCAAGGACAGGTGTATAGCAATCAGCCCCAGCATTTT.

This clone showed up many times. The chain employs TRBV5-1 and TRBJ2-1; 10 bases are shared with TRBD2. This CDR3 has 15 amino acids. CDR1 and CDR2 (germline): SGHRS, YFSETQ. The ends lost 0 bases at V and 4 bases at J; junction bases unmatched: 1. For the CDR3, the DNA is TGCGCCAGCAGCTTGGGAGCGGGAGGGTACAATGAGCAGTTCTTC. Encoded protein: CASSLGAGGYNEQFF.

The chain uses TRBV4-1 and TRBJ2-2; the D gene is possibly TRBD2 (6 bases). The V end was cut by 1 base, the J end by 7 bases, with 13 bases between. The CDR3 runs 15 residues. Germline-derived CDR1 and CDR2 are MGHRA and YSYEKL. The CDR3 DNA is TGCGCCAGCAGCCAAGTTTCGGGAGTCGTCGGGGAGCTGTTTTTT. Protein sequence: CASSQVSGVVGELFF.

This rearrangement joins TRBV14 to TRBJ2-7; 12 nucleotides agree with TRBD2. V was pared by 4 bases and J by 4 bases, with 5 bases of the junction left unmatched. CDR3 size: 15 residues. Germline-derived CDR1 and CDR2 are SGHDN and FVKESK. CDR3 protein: CASSRSSGRGYEQYF. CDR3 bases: TGTGCCAGCAGCCGTTCTAGCGGGAGGGGTTACGAGCAGTACTTC.

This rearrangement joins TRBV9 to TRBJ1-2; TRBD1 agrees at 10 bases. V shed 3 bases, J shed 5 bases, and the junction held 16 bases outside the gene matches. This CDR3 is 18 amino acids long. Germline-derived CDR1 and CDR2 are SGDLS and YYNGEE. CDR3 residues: CASSGNRGDRGREYGYTF. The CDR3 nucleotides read TGTGCCAGCAGCGGAAACCGTGGAGACAGGGGGCGAGAATATGGCTACACCTTC.

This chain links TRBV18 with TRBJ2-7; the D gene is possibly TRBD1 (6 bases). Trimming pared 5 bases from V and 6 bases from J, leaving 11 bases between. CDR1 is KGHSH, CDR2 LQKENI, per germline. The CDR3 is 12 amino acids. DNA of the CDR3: TGTGCCAGCTCATCGGACAGTGGCGAGCAGTACTTC. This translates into CASSSDSGEQYF. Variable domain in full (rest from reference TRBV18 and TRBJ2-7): NAGVMQNPRHLVRRRGQEARLRCSPMKGHSHVYWYRQLPEEGLKFMVYLQKENIIDESGMPKERFSAEFPKEGPSILRIQQVVRGDSAAYFCASSSDSGEQYFGPGTRLTVT.

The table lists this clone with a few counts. The CDR3 reads CATSVAGGLPYEQYF. The CDR3 bases are TGTGCCACCTCGGTAGCGGGAGGGCTACCCTACGAGCAGTACTTC. V gene TRBV19 combines with J gene TRBJ2-7; 11 bases match TRBD2. The CDR3 length is 15 residues. The germline V gene has CDR1 LNHDA and CDR2 SQIVND (reference sequence). V lost 10 bases and J lost 2; bases outside the gene matches: 10.

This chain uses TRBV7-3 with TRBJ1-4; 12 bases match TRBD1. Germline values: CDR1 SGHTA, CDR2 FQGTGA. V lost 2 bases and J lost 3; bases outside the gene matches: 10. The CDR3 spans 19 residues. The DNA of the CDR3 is TGTGCCAGCAGCTTAGAGCCGGGACAGGGGGCCTTTGCTAATGAAAAACTGTTTTTT. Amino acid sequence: CASSLEPGQGAFANEKLFF.